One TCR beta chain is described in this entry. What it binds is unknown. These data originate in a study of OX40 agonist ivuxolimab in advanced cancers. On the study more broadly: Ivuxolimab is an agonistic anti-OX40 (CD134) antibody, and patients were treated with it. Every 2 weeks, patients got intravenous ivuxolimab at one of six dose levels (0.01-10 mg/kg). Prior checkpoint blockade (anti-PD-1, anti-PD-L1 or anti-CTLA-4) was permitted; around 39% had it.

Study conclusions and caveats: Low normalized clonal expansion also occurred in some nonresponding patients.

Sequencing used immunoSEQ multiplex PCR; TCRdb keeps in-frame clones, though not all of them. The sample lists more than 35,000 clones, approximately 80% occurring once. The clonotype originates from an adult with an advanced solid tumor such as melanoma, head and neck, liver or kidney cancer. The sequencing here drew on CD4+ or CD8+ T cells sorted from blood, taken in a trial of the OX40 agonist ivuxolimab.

CDR3 sequence (DNA): TGTGCCAGCAGTTACAGGGTGGACTACGAGCAGTACTTC. Translation: CASSYRVDYEQYF. This rearrangement joins TRBV27 to TRBJ2-7, with TRBD1 as a possible D gene (6 bases). Trimming took 4 bases from V and 3 from J, leaving 10 bases between them. The CDR3 is made up of 13 amino acids. Germline V gene sequence: CDR1 MNHEY, CDR2 SMNVEV (reference sequence).